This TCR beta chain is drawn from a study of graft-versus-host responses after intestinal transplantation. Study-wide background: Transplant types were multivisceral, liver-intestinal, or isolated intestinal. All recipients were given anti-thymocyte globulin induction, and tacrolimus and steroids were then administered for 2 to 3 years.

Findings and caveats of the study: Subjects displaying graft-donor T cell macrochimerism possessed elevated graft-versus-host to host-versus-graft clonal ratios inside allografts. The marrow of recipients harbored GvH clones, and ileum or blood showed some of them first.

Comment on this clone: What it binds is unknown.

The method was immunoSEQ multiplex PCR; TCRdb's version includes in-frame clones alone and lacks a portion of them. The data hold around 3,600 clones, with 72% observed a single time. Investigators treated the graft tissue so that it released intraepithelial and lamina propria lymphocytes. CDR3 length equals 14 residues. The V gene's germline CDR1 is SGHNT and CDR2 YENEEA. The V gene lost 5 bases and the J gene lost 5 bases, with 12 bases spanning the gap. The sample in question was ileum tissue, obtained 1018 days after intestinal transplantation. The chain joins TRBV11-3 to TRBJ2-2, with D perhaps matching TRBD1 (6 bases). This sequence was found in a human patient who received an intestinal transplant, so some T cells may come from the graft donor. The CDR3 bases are TGTGCCAGCAGCCGCCAGGGGAGAACCGGGGAGCTGTTTTTT. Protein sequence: CASSRQGRTGELFF. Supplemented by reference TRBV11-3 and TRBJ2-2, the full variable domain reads EAGVVQSPRYKIIEKKQPVAFWCNPISGHNTLYWYLQNLGQGPELLIRYENEEAVDDSQLPKDRFSAERLKGVDSTLKIQPAELGDSAVYLCASSRQGRTGELFFGEGSRLTVL.